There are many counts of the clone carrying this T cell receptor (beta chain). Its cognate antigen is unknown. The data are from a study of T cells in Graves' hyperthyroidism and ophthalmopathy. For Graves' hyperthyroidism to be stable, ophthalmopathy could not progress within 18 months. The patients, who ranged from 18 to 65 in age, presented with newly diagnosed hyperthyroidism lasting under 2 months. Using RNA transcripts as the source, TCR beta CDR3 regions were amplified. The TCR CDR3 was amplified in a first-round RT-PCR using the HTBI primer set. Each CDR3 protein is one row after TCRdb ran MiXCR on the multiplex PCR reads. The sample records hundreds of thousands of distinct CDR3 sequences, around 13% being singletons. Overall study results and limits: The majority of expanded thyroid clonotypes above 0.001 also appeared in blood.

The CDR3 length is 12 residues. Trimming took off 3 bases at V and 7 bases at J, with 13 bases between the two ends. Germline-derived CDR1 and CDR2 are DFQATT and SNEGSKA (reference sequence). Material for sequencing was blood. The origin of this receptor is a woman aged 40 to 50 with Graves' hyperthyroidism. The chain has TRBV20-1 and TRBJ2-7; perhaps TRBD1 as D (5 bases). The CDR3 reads CSASWGSREQYF. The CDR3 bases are TGCAGTGCTAGTTGGGGCTCTAGGGAGCAGTACTTC.